The source of this TCR beta chain is a study of T cells after yellow fever vaccination. By 5'RACE template switching, TCR cDNA was produced, with a universal primer site and UMIs added in the process. TCRdb itself ran the 5' RACE reads through MiXCR, one entry per CDR3 protein. The sample has more than 450,000 distinct CDR3 sequences; 20% to 25% are singletons. Trimming took 3 bases from V and 4 from J, leaving 7 bases between them. CDR3 size: 13 residues. Germline V gives CDR1 KGHSH, CDR2 LQKENI. The clonotype was recovered from a man between 18 and 29 years old who received the YFV17D yellow fever vaccine. The source was PBMCs, collected around 3 weeks after the first yellow fever vaccination. The rearrangement links TRBV18 to TRBJ2-1; D is unresolved. The CDR3 spells CASSPPVYNEQFF. The CDR3 nucleotides are TGTGCCAGCTCACCTCCAGTGTACAATGAGCAGTTCTTC. The full variable domain, its missing parts supplied by reference TRBV18 and TRBJ2-1, is NAGVMQNPRHLVRRRGQEARLRCSPMKGHSHVYWYRQLPEEGLKFMVYLQKENIIDESGMPKERFSAEFPKEGPSILRIQQVVRGDSAAYFCASSPPVYNEQFFGPGTRLTVL.